The clone carrying this T cell receptor (beta chain) was seen ten or more times. A sample-barcoded 5' primer and a J-beta primer mix were used in a second PCR of about 7 to 12 cycles. Per sample, CDR3-containing paired-end reads numbered at least 2.5 million. TCRdb called the 5' RACE reads again in MiXCR, with one record for every CDR3 protein. The sample includes hundreds of thousands of distinct CDR3 sequences, around 26% seen only once; the top ten take roughly 17%. Germline V gene lookup returns CDR1 ENHRY and CDR2 SYGVKD. The CDR3 runs to 16 residues. The V end was cut by 3 bases, the J end by 4 bases, with 17 bases between. This entry comes from a study of blood T cells in healthy people across ages.

This chain uses TRBV10-3 with TRBJ2-3, with a weak D call TRBD2 (6 bases). This TCR came from a woman of 80 years or more in good health. Sequenced: blood. The CDR3 sequence is CAISDWDSLLADTQYF. CDR3 nucleotide sequence: TGTGCCATCAGTGACTGGGACTCTCTGCTGGCAGATACGCAGTATTTT.